This T cell receptor (beta chain) appears in the sequencing data of a study of control samples from healthy donors and cancer patients. Repertoires were generated with immunoSEQ multiplex PCR, while TCRdb's copy carries only in-frame clones and drops some. Here the sample spans some 110,000 clones, roughly 91% being singletons. The V end was cut by 4 bases, the J end by 0 bases, with 11 bases between. Germline CDR1 reads SGHNT; CDR2 reads YYREEE (reference sequence). This CDR3 region has 15 residues. The gene calls are TRBV5-4 and TRBJ2-1; tentatively, D is TRBD2 (6 bases). Material: blood. The source is a woman in her 70s in good health. As DNA, the CDR3 is TGTGCCAGCAGCACCGGGACTTACTCCTACAATGAGCAGTTCTTC. Amino acids: CASSTGTYSYNEQFF.